One and the same sample provided the 3 T cell receptor beta chains below, sequenced in a study of blood T cell repertoires in COVID-19. Some clones are missing from TCRdb's copy, which holds only in-frame ones; the method was immunoSEQ multiplex PCR. The sample has 310,000 or so clones, around 87% seen once. What was sequenced was peripheral blood. These receptor sequences come from a man in his 70s with acute or convalescent COVID-19.

V is TRBV27 and J is TRBJ1-2; possible D gene TRBD1, 5 bases. The CDR3 is 15 amino acids. Trimming shortened V by 2 bases and J by 7 bases, and 17 bases separated the two germline ends. CDR1 MNHEY and CDR2 SMNVEV come from the germline V gene (reference sequence). The CDR3 here is CASSLRSGADSGYTF. The CDR3 coding sequence is TGTGCCAGCAGTTTACGGAGCGGGGCCGACTCTGGCTACACCTTC.

The chain employs TRBV19 and TRBJ2-1; maybe TRBD1 (5 bases). The CDR3 contains 13 residues. The germline CDR1 and CDR2 sequences are LNHDA and SQIVND (reference sequence). Deletions cut 6 bases from V and 4 bases from J, with 10 bases between. The CDR3, as DNA: TGTGCCAGTAGGGCGGACAAATACAATGAGCAGTTCTTC. It is translated as CASRADKYNEQFF.

The chain recombines TRBV19 with TRBJ2-3, with a weak D call TRBD1 (5 bases). Germline values: CDR1 LNHDA, CDR2 SQIVND (reference sequence). The CDR3 has 13 amino acids. V dropped 8 bases and J dropped 1 base, with 10 bases sitting between them. CDR3: CASADRGTDTQYF. CDR3 DNA: TGTGCCAGTGCCGACAGAGGCACAGATACGCAGTATTTT.